This paragraph covers one TCR beta chain sequence. The ends lost 5 bases at V and 7 bases at J; junction bases unmatched: 11. The CDR3 contains 15 residues. CDR1 is SGHTA and CDR2 is FQGNSA in the germline V gene. In the authors' workflow: Estimates of nucleated cell counts were drawn from the amplification of reference gene primers. Clones were sequenced by immunoSEQ multiplex PCR, and TCRdb holds only the in-frame ones, with some missing. Clone size and V and J calls were adopted from that table, with D and trimming inferred from the DNA. Of 130,000 to 150,000 clones in the sample, just under 85% were seen once. The entry originates in a study of blood T cell repertoires in COVID-19. Study-wide context: Samples representing acute and convalescent COVID-19 were sourced from the United States, Italy and Spain. The analysed material was cDNA or gDNA that came from T cells, B-cell-depleted T cells, or PBMCs.

The sequencing input was peripheral blood. This TCR was sampled from a woman of 80 years or more with acute or convalescent COVID-19. This chain connects TRBV7-2 to TRBJ1-5; 7 positions match TRBD1. The CDR3 sequence: CASSKDRVGWQPQHF. In DNA, the CDR3 is TGTGCCAGCAGCAAAGACAGGGTAGGTTGGCAGCCCCAGCATTTT.